In its sample, the clone carrying this T cell receptor beta chain was seen many times. Its antigen is not known. The TCR beta CDR3 regions underwent amplification using RNA transcripts as the source. A first-round RT-PCR of the TCR CDR3 used the HTBI primer set. TCRdb fed the multiplex PCR reads into MiXCR, producing one record per CDR3 protein. The repertoire consists of fewer than 600,000 distinct CDR3 sequences, with approximately 15% occurring once and the leading ten covering about 15%. These data belong to a study of T cells in Graves' hyperthyroidism and ophthalmopathy. Whole-study findings and limits: Peripheral blood also featured most of the thyroid clonotypes expanded above 0.001.

Diagnostic assessment was based on clinical symptoms, serum thyroxine and TRAb, thyroid ultrasound and orbital computed tomography. PBMCs were obtained from roughly 10 ml fresh peripheral blood. The germline V gene has CDR1 GTSNPN and CDR2 SVGIG (reference sequence). V was pared by 2 bases and J by 1 base, with 11 bases between. The CDR3 sequence is 14 residues long. The chain is built from TRBV30 and TRBJ1-1; D remains ambiguous. Sequenced material: blood. The TCR was taken from a woman between 40 and 55 years old with Graves' hyperthyroidism. The CDR3 sequence is CAWSPGLKNTEAFF. For the CDR3, the DNA is TGTGCCTGGAGTCCCGGACTGAAGAACACTGAAGCTTTCTTT.